The clone carrying this TCR beta chain has only a few counts. Its matching antigen is unknown. Researchers reported that TCR beta cDNA libraries carried unique molecular identifiers. TCRdb processed the PCR reads anew with MiXCR; each CDR3 protein has one entry. Counted here are hundreds of thousands of distinct CDR3 sequences, about 40% occurring once; the ten biggest clones make up over 1.5%. The CDR3 extends over 17 amino acids. The ends were cut back, 4 bases at V and 0 bases at J, with 16 bases in the middle. Looked up from germline, CDR1 is DFQATT and CDR2 is SNEGSKA (reference sequence). The sample is drawn from a study of post-analysis software for immune sequencing data. Notes on the study in general: There were five TRBV segments more frequent in patients than controls, and TRBV5-6, TRBV5-1 and TRBV20-1 were among them.

What was sequenced was blood. This receptor was obtained from a girl aged 10 to 17 with multiple sclerosis. V usage is TRBV20-1 and J usage is TRBJ2-6; D ambiguous. The CDR3 DNA sequence: TGCAGTGCTAAGGACCTTACAGCATCCTCTGGGGCCAACGTCCTGACTTTC. Its protein is CSAKDLTASSGANVLTF.